The 23 T cell receptor beta chains given below trace back to one sample, sequenced in a study of OX40 agonist ivuxolimab in advanced cancers. Only in-frame clones appear in the TCRdb table, and some are missing; sequencing was by immunoSEQ multiplex PCR. The sample has tens of thousands of clones; 87% are singletons. Source: CD4+ or CD8+ T cells sorted from blood, taken in a trial of the OX40 agonist ivuxolimab. The receptors originated from an adult with an advanced solid tumor such as melanoma, head and neck, liver or kidney cancer.

V usage is TRBV28 and J usage is TRBJ1-2, with D possibly TRBD1 on 5 matching bases. This CDR3 is built from 16 residues. V gave up 2 bases and J gave up 1 base, with 14 bases separating them. Per the germline V gene, CDR1 is MDHEN and CDR2 is SYDVKM. CDR3 loop: CASSLTGGTDNYGYTF. CDR3 DNA: TGTGCCAGCAGTTTAACGGGCGGGACCGATAACTATGGCTACACCTTC.

CDR3 in amino acids: CASSLGRGTGELFF. CDR3 sequence (DNA): TGTGCCAGCAGCCTTGGGAGGGGCACCGGGGAGCTGTTTTTT. The chain employs TRBV14 and TRBJ2-2; 7 nucleotides match TRBD2. J lost 4 bases, V lost 4 bases, and 3 bases had no gene match. CDR3 length: 14 residues. Germline CDR1 reads SGHDN; CDR2 reads FVKESK. Looking up the rest from reference TRBV14 and TRBJ2-2 gives the full variable domain: EAGVTQFPSHSVIEKGQTVTLRCDPISGHDNLYWYRRVMGKEIKFLLHFVKESKQDESGMPNNRFLAERTGGTYSTLKVQPAELEDSGVYFCASSLGRGTGELFFGEGSRLTVL.

J is TRBJ2-2 and V is TRBV5-4; D call uncertain. Trimming shortened V by 2 bases and J by 1 base, and 6 bases separated the two germline ends. This CDR3 comprises 14 residues. Per germline, CDR1 SGHNT and CDR2 YYREEE (reference sequence). Written as DNA, the CDR3 is TGTGCCAGCAGCTTTGACAAGAACACCGGGGAGCTGTTTTTT. Translation gives CASSFDKNTGELFF.

The chain joins TRBV11-2 to TRBJ1-1; D is uncertain. V was cut by 8 bases and J by 0 bases, with 7 bases left in between. This CDR3 has 12 amino acids. Per germline, CDR1 SGHAT and CDR2 FQNNGV. CDR3 in amino acids: CASVSLNTEAFF. The CDR3 DNA is TGTGCCAGCGTGTCCTTGAACACTGAAGCTTTCTTT.

The chain is built from TRBV9 and TRBJ2-1, with TRBD2 identical over 11 bases. V was clipped by 3 bases and J by 4 bases; unmatched bases: 3. The germline gives CDR1 SGDLS, CDR2 YYNGEE. The CDR3 sequence is 15 residues long. The CDR3 loop is CASSAGLAAYNEQFF. The CDR3 DNA is TGTGCCAGCAGCGCGGGACTAGCGGCTTACAATGAGCAGTTCTTC.

This clone has just one count. The chain recombines TRBV7-9 with TRBJ2-7, with a tentative D call TRBD1 (5 bases). Trimming took off 3 bases at V and 4 bases at J, with 7 bases between the two ends. This CDR3 comprises 12 residues. The V gene's germline CDR1 is SEHNR and CDR2 FQNEAQ (reference sequence). CDR3 sequence (DNA): TGTGCCAGCAGCTTGAAGGGGTACGAGCAGTACTTC. This gives the protein CASSLKGYEQYF.

The J gene is TRBJ1-1, the V gene TRBV11-2, with D perhaps matching TRBD1 (6 bases). The CDR3 extends over 15 amino acids. With 5 bases removed from V and 4 bases from J, the gap between germline ends came to 17 bases. Per the germline V gene, CDR1 is SGHAT and CDR2 is FQNNGV. The CDR3 loop is CASSQNRVGGTEAFF. CDR3 DNA: TGTGCCAGCAGCCAGAACAGGGTTGGGGGCACTGAAGCTTTCTTT.

This chain links TRBV5-4 with TRBJ2-1; tentative D call: TRBD2 (7 bases). Germline V CDR1 and CDR2: SGHNT, YYREEE (reference sequence). The CDR3 has 16 residues. The germline V and J ends were trimmed by 3 bases and 6 bases, with 19 bases remaining between them. CDR3 loop: CASSSFQGGGPNEQFF. CDR3 bases: TGTGCCAGCAGCTCCTTCCAAGGGGGAGGGCCCAATGAGCAGTTCTTC. The full variable domain, in which reference TRBV5-4 and TRBJ2-1 provide the parts outside the CDR3, is ETGVTQSPTHLIKTRGQQVTLRCSSQSGHNTVSWYQQALGQGPQFIFQYYREEENGRGNFPPRFSGLQFPNYSSELNVNALELDDSALYLCASSSFQGGGPNEQFFGPGTRLTVL.

In its sample, this clone was seen a few times. This chain uses TRBV19 with TRBJ2-7; 9 bases agree with TRBD1. The CDR3 runs 14 residues. Germline V lookup: CDR1 LNHDA, CDR2 SQIVND (reference sequence). Germline trimming cut 7 bases from V and 0 bases from J; bases unmatched to any gene: 4. CDR3 nucleotides: TGTGCCAGTATGCGGGACAGGGCCTCCTACGAGCAGTACTTC. Translated, it gives CASMRDRASYEQYF.

V usage is TRBV27 and J usage is TRBJ1-4; 8 bases align to TRBD1. V dropped 2 bases and J dropped 8; count of bases not matched to a gene: 4. The CDR3 runs 14 residues. Germline loops: CDR1 MNHEY, CDR2 SMNVEV (reference sequence). CDR3 loop: CASSLGQGGEKLFF. In DNA form, the CDR3 reads TGTGCCAGCAGTTTAGGACAGGGAGGGGAAAAACTGTTTTTT. Supplemented by reference TRBV27 and TRBJ1-4, the full variable domain reads EAQVTQNPRYLITVTGKKLTVTCSQNMNHEYMSWYRQDPGLGLRQIYYSMNVEVTDKGDVPEGYKVSRKEKRNFPLILESPSPNQTSLYFCASSLGQGGEKLFFGSGTQLSVL.

V is TRBV2 and J is TRBJ2-3, with 7 bases that match TRBD1. Germline loops: CDR1 SNHLY, CDR2 FYNNEI. CDR3 length: 15 residues. The V and J ends lost 6 bases and 5 bases, in that order; junction bases with no gene match: 11. In nucleotides, the CDR3 is TGTGCCAGCAGGGGGGACAGTTCCTTGGGAGATACGCAGTATTTT. Its translation: CASRGDSSLGDTQYF.

The chain carries TRBV2 and TRBJ1-5, with a possible D match to TRBD1 (5 bases). The germline CDR1 and CDR2 sequences are SNHLY and FYNNEI. The CDR3 sequence is 13 residues long. Trimming pared 8 bases from V and 1 base from J, leaving 9 bases between. This CDR3 is CASHRDSNQPQHF. CDR3 sequence (DNA): TGTGCCAGCCACCGGGACAGCAATCAGCCCCAGCATTTT.

The chain links TRBV15 to TRBJ2-7; 7 nucleotides align to TRBD2. The ends lost 0 bases at V and 3 bases at J; junction bases unmatched: 5. The CDR3 consists of 15 residues. The germline CDR1 and CDR2 sequences are LNHNV and YYDKDF (reference sequence). The CDR3 DNA reads TGTGCCACCAGCAGAGAGCCGGGAGGCCGCTACGAGCAGTACTTC. It yields the protein CATSREPGGRYEQYF.

This chain joins TRBV14 and TRBJ1-6; possibly TRBD1 for D (5 bases). Germline V gives CDR1 SGHDN, CDR2 FVKESK. CDR3 size: 15 residues. Trimming shortened V by 1 base and J by 8 bases, and 12 bases separated the two germline ends. The CDR3 protein is CASSQVPGRYSPLHF. The CDR3 bases are TGTGCCAGCAGCCAAGTTCCAGGGAGATATTCACCCCTCCACTTT.

The chain couples TRBV4-3 to TRBJ2-7; D is undetermined. This CDR3 is 14 amino acids long. Deletions cut 0 bases from V and 3 bases from J, with 9 bases between. Germline assignment: CDR1 LGHNA and CDR2 YSLEER. DNA for the CDR3: TGCGCCAGCAGCCAAGACGTGGGCGTCTACGAGCAGTACTTC. As protein: CASSQDVGVYEQYF.

V and J are TRBV6-5 and TRBJ2-2; D is possibly TRBD2 (6 bases). Between the trimmed V and J ends, which lost 1 base and 7 bases, there was a span of 7 bases. CDR1 is MNHEY, CDR2 SVGAGI, per germline. This CDR3 region has 13 residues. CDR3 sequence (DNA): TGTGCCAGCAGTTACTGGACTAACGGGGAGCTGTTTTTT. Protein sequence: CASSYWTNGELFF.

The chain recombines TRBV7-8 with TRBJ2-7, with 7 bases that match TRBD1. After removal of 2 bases from V and 9 bases from J, the junction contained 10 bases not matched to a gene. The CDR3 runs to 14 residues. Per the germline V gene, CDR1 is SGHVS and CDR2 is FQNEAQ. The CDR3 DNA follows: TGTGCCAGCAGCTTACGGGACAGCCTGAGAGCGCAGTACTTC. Its translation: CASSLRDSLRAQYF.

The J gene is TRBJ1-3, the V gene TRBV4-1; weak D call: TRBD1 (5 bases). The V and J ends lost 4 bases and 2 bases respectively, with 12 bases between them. Germline V gives CDR1 MGHRA, CDR2 YSYEKL. CDR3 size: 15 residues. The CDR3 bases are TGCGCCAGCAGCCCTCTGGGGCTGCCTGGAAACACCATATATTTT. This translates into CASSPLGLPGNTIYF.

This clone appeared once. The chain links TRBV19 to TRBJ1-2; D may be TRBD1 (5 bases). CDR1 and CDR2 from the germline V gene are LNHDA and SQIVND (reference sequence). Trimming left V 1 base short and J 6 bases short, with 12 bases between. The CDR3 loop spans 14 amino acids. CDR3 region: CASSIGTGPHGYTF. In DNA, the CDR3 is TGTGCCAGTAGTATAGGTACGGGACCTCATGGCTACACCTTC.

The J gene is TRBJ1-3, the V gene TRBV9, with 7 bases aligning to TRBD1. The V gene end was trimmed by 2 bases and the J gene end by 2 bases; junction bases not matched to a gene: 7. There are 16 residues in the CDR3. The germline CDR1 and CDR2 sequences are SGDLS and YYNGEE. This chain's CDR3 is CASSVDTGEPGNTIYF. CDR3 DNA: TGTGCCAGCAGCGTGGACACAGGGGAGCCTGGAAACACCATATATTTT.

The V call is TRBV5-1, the J call TRBJ2-5, with D perhaps TRBD1 (6 bases). Germline CDR1 and CDR2: SGHRS and YFSETQ. V shed 1 base and J shed 2 bases, with 9 bases lying between them. The CDR3 has 14 amino acids. The CDR3: CASSLMGTQETQYF. The CDR3 nucleotides read TGCGCCAGCAGCTTGATGGGGACACAAGAGACCCAGTACTTC.

V is TRBV5-1 and J is TRBJ2-5, with D possibly being TRBD1 (6 bases). This CDR3 comprises 15 residues. Trimming removed 5 bases from V and 1 base from J, with 15 bases in between. Germline-derived CDR1 and CDR2 are SGHRS and YFSETQ. The CDR3 bases are TGCGCCAGCAGGGCACAGGGAAGGGTCCAAGAGACCCAGTACTTC. As protein: CASRAQGRVQETQYF.

The CDR3 region has the DNA TGTGCCAGCAGCGCAGACACAACTAATGAAAAACTGTTTTTT. Its translation is CASSADTTNEKLFF. The chain recombines TRBV11-2 with TRBJ1-4; D unresolved. V was cut by 5 bases and J by 0 bases, with 7 bases left in between. Germline CDR1 and CDR2: SGHAT and FQNNGV. CDR3 length: 14 residues.